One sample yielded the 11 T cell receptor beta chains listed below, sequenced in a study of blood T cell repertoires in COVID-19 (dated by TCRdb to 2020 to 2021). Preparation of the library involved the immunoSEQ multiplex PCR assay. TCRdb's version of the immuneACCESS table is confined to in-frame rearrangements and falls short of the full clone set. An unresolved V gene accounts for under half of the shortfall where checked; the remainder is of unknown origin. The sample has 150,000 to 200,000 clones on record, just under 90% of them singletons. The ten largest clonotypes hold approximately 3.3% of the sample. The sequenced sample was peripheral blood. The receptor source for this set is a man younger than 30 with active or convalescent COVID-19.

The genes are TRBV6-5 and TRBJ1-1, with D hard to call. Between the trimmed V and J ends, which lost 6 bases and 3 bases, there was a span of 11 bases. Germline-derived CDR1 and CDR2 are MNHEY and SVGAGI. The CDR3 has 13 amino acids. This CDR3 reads CASRPEEYTEAFF. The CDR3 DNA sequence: TGTGCCAGCAGGCCGGAGGAGTACACTGAAGCTTTCTTT.

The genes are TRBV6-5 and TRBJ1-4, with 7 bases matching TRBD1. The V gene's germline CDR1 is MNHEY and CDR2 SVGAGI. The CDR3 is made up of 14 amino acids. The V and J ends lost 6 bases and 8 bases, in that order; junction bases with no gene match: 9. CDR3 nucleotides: TGTGCCAGCAGAAAACAAGGACAGGACGAAAAACTGTTTTTT. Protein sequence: CASRKQGQDEKLFF.

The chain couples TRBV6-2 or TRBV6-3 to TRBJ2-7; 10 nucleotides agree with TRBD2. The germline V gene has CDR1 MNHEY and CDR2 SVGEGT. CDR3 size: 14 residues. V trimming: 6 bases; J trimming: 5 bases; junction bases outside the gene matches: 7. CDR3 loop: CASSSGTSAHEQYF. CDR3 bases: TGTGCCAGCAGCTCCGGGACTAGCGCCCACGAGCAGTACTTC.

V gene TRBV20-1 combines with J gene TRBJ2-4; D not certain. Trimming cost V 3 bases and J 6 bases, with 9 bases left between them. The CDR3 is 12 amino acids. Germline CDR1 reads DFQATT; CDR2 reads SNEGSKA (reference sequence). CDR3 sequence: CSASGQINIQYF. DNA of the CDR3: TGCAGTGCTAGTGGGCAGATAAACATTCAGTACTTC.

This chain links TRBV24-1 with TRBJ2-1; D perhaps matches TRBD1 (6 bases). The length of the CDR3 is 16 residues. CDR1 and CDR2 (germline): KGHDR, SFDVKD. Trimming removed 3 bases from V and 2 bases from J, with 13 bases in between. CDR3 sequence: CATSDKQGPAYNEQFF. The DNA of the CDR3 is TGTGCCACCAGTGATAAGCAGGGGCCGGCCTACAATGAGCAGTTCTTC.

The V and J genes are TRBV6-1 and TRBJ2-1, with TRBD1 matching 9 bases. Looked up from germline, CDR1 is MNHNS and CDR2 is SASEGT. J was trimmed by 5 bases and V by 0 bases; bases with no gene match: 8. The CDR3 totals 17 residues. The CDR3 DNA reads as TGTGCCAGCAGTGAAGCGCCGACAGGGGGGTCTGACAATGAGCAGTTCTTC. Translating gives CASSEAPTGGSDNEQFF.

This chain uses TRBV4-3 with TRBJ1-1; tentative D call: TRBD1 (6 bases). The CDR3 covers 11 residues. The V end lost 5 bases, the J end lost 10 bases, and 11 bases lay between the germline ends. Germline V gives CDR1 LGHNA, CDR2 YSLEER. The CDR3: CASSEGGGAFF. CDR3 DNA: TGCGCCAGCAGCGAAGGGGGGGGAGCTTTCTTT.

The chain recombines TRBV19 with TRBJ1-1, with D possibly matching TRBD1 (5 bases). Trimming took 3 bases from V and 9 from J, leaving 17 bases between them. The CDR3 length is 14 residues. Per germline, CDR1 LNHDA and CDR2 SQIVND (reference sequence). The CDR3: CASSISFGGGKAFF. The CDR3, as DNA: TGTGCCAGTAGTATTAGTTTCGGGGGAGGAAAAGCTTTCTTT.

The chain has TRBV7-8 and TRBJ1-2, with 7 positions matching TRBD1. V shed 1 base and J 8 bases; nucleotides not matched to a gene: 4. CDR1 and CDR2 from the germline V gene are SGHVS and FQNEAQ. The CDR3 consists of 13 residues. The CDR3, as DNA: TGTGCCAGCAGCTTAGAGGGGGCGTACGGCTACACCTTC. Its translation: CASSLEGAYGYTF.

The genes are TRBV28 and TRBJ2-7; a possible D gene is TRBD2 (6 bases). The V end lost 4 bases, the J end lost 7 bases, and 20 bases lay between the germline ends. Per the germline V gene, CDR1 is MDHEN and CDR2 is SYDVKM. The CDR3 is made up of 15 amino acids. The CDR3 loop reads CASSYLFGQGGEQYV. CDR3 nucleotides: TGTGCCAGCAGTTATCTTTTTGGCCAGGGAGGTGAGCAGTACGTC.

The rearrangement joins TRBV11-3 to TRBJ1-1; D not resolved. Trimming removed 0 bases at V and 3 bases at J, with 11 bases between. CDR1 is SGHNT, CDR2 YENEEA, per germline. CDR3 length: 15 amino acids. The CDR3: CASSLDLGVDTEAFF. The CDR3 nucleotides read TGTGCCAGCAGCTTAGATCTCGGGGTGGACACTGAAGCTTTCTTT.